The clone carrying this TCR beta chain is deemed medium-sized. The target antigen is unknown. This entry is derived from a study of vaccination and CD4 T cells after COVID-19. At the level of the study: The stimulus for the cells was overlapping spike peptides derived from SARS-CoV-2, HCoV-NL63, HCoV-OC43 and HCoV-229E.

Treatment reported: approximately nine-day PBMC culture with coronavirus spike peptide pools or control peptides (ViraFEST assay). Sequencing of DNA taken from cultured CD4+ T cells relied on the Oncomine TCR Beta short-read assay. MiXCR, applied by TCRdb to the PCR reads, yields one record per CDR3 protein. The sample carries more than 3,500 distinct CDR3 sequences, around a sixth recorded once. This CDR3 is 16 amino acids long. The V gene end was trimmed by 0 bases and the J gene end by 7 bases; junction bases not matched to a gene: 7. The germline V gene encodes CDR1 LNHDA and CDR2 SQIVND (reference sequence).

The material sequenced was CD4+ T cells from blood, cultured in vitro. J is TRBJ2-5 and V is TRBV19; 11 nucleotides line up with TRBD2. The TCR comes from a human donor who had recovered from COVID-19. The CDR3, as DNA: TGTGCCAGTAGTATAGAACTAGCGGGGGCCGTCGGGACCCAGTACTTC. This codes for CASSIELAGAVGTQYF.